This note documents a single TCR beta chain sequence. Its specificity is unknown. The CDR3 extends over 15 amino acids. V shed 5 bases and J 6 bases; nucleotides not matched to a gene: 4. Germline values: CDR1 LNHDA, CDR2 SQIVND (reference sequence). The authors' processing: For the immunoSEQ data, sequences were junction-only without quality scores, so filtering differed. Clones were sequenced by immunoSEQ multiplex PCR, and TCRdb holds only the in-frame ones, with some missing. D and trimming were read from the DNA, whereas the V and J calls and clone size are those reported in that table. This table has under 2,500,000 clones, 90% to 96% appearing once. This sample stems from a study of shared clonotypes between healthy human individuals. Study overall: Three plates each covered CD4 naive and memory; CD8 naive two, CD8 memory one. Study-wide points: Deeper or shallower sequencing was expected to change how clonotypes are shared among donors. Several donors held around 5% of naive CD4 clonotypes in common.

The receptor was derived from a man aged 18 to 29 in good health. The specimen was naive CD4+ T cells sorted from blood. Subset specified: CD45RA+ positively selected. The rearrangement uses TRBV19 and TRBJ2-1; the match to TRBD2 covers 13 bases. The CDR3 protein is CASSLGLAGSNEQFF. As DNA, the CDR3 is TGTGCCAGTAGTCTGGGACTAGCGGGAAGCAATGAGCAGTTCTTC.